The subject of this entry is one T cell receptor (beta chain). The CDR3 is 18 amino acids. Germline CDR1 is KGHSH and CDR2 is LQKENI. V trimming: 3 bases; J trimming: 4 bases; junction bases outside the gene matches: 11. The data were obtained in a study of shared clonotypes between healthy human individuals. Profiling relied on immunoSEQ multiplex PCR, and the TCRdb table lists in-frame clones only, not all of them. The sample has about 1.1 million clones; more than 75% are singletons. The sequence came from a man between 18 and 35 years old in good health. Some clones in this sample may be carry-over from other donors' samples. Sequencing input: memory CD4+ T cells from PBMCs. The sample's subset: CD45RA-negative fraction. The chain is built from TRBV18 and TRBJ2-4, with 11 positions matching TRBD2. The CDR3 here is CASSPLGLAVGGKNIQYF. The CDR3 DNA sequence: TGTGCCAGCTCACCCTTGGGACTAGCGGTCGGCGGGAAAAACATTCAGTACTTC. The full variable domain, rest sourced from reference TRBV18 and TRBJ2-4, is NAGVMQNPRHLVRRRGQEARLRCSPMKGHSHVYWYRQLPEEGLKFMVYLQKENIIDESGMPKERFSAEFPKEGPSILRIQQVVRGDSAAYFCASSPLGLAVGGKNIQYFGAGTRLSVL.